Below, 23 T cell receptor beta chains from the same sample are listed, as sequenced in a study of T cell repertoires in cytomegalovirus infection. Their antigen targets remain unknown. TCRdb reprocessed the reads with MiXCR, giving one entry per CDR3 protein. The sample holds approximately 470,000 distinct CDR3 sequences, approximately 40% seen once. The sequencing used cultured PBMCs, collected from culture after CMV antigen stimulation. All receptors come from a human donor in good health (CMV status not recorded). Some clones in this sample may be carry-over from other donors' samples.

The V call is TRBV20-1, the J call TRBJ2-5; 9 nucleotides align to TRBD2. CDR1 is DFQATT, CDR2 SNEGSKA, per germline (reference sequence). The CDR3 sequence is 17 residues long. V lost 5 bases and J lost 5; bases outside the gene matches: 18. The CDR3 bases are TGCAGTGCTCCGGATCTAGCGGGGTCGATTTTTACGGAGACCCAGTACTTC. Translating gives CSAPDLAGSIFTETQYF.

The chain combines TRBV5-6 with TRBJ1-1; D is unclear. V dropped 7 bases and J dropped 1 base, with 17 bases sitting between them. This CDR3 contains 15 residues. CDR1 and CDR2 (germline): SGHDT, YYEEEE. The CDR3 spells CASSSSGGRNTEAFF. CDR3 coding DNA: TGTGCCAGCTCGAGCTCGGGAGGGCGGAACACTGAAGCTTTCTTT.

CDR3 residues: CASSPRGGTDTQYF. CDR3 nucleotide sequence: TGTGCCAGCAGTCCGAGGGGGGGGACAGATACGCAGTATTTT. This chain uses TRBV5-4 with TRBJ2-3, with TRBD2 as a possible D gene (7 bases). CDR1 SGHNT and CDR2 YYREEE come from the germline V gene (reference sequence). V was clipped by 5 bases and J by 3 bases, with 13 bases between them. This CDR3 is built from 14 residues.

The gene calls are TRBV12-3 or TRBV12-4 and TRBJ2-5, with TRBD2 matching 12 bases. The CDR3 covers 15 residues. V lost 5 bases and J lost 6; bases outside the gene matches: 7. The CDR3 loop is CASSRPSGGAKTQYF. CDR3 bases: TGTGCCAGCAGTCGTCCTAGCGGGGGGGCGAAGACCCAGTACTTC.

The rearrangement uses TRBV20-1 and TRBJ2-5; 8 bases fit TRBD2. V gave up 0 bases and J gave up 1 base; unmatched junction bases: 10. This CDR3 contains 17 residues. The germline V gene has CDR1 DFQATT and CDR2 SNEGSKA (reference sequence). The CDR3 loop is CSARDLGRGGAQETQYF. DNA of the CDR3: TGCAGTGCTAGAGATCTAGGTCGGGGGGGGGCCCAAGAGACCCAGTACTTC.

This sequence joins TRBV6-6 and TRBJ2-2; D is perhaps TRBD1 (5 bases). The ends were cut back, 5 bases at V and 4 bases at J, with 14 bases in the middle. CDR1 is MNHNY and CDR2 is SVGAGI in the germline V gene (reference sequence). This CDR3 is built from 15 residues. In DNA, the CDR3 is TGTGCCAGCAGTGTATGGCAGGGTATCACCGGGGAGCTGTTTTTT. Residues: CASSVWQGITGELFF.

As DNA, the CDR3 is TGTGCCAGCACCCAGACCTTAGAGACCCAGTACTTC. Translating it yields CASTQTLETQYF. The chain couples TRBV7-2 to TRBJ2-5, with unresolved D. Trimming removed 7 bases at V and 4 bases at J, with 10 bases between. The germline CDR1 and CDR2 sequences are SGHTA and FQGNSA. There are 12 residues in the CDR3.

This chain links TRBV6-5 with TRBJ1-1; the match to TRBD1 covers 8 bases. The length of the CDR3 is 14 residues. With V trimmed by 5 bases and J by 4 bases, 6 bases remained unmatched. CDR1 is MNHEY and CDR2 is SVGAGI in the germline V gene. The CDR3 protein is CASSPTGVGTEAFF. For the CDR3, the DNA is TGTGCCAGCAGTCCGACAGGGGTGGGCACTGAAGCTTTCTTT.

The chain uses TRBV5-1 and TRBJ1-5, with D maybe TRBD1 (5 bases). Trimming took 4 bases from V and 5 from J, leaving 16 bases between them. This CDR3 spans 15 amino acids. CDR1 is SGHRS, CDR2 YFSETQ, per germline. The CDR3 sequence is CASSPAGTRDQPQHF. The CDR3 DNA is TGCGCCAGCAGCCCAGCGGGGACTAGGGATCAGCCCCAGCATTTT.

This clonotype was detected many times. DNA of the CDR3: TGTGCCAGCAGTGAACAGAAGAACACTGAAGCTTTCTTT. Translation gives CASSEQKNTEAFF. The J gene is TRBJ1-1, the V gene TRBV6-1, with D hard to call. The V gene's germline CDR1 is MNHNS and CDR2 SASEGT. Trimming cost V 2 bases and J 1 base, with 5 bases left between them. This CDR3 comprises 13 residues.

The rearrangement uses TRBV6-1 and TRBJ1-2; TRBD1 matches at 9 bases. Trimming removed 2 bases from V and 8 bases from J; junction bases left unmatched: 18. The germline CDR1 and CDR2 sequences are MNHNS and SASEGT. This CDR3 comprises 18 residues. DNA for the CDR3: TGTGCCAGCAGTGAAAAGCCGTTTTCCGGGACAGGGTTCCGGGGCTACACCTTC. It is translated as CASSEKPFSGTGFRGYTF.

This clonotype was seen a few times. The genes are TRBV18 and TRBJ1-3; a weak D match, TRBD1 (5 bases). V dropped 3 bases and J dropped 0 bases, with 21 bases sitting between them. This CDR3 has 19 amino acids. Germline V gene lookup returns CDR1 KGHSH and CDR2 LQKENI. The chain's CDR3 is CASSPSPGEEGPSGNTIYF. The CDR3, as DNA: TGTGCCAGCTCACCTTCACCGGGGGAAGAGGGTCCCTCTGGAAACACCATATATTTT.

With respect to this clonotype: Possible read error: a much larger clone is one base away. The rearrangement joins TRBV7-9 to TRBJ2-7; 9 bases are shared with TRBD2. The germline CDR1 and CDR2 sequences are SEHNR and FQNEAQ (reference sequence). The CDR3 covers 15 residues. The V segment lost 5 bases and the J segment 2 bases; nucleotides outside the gene matches: 7. Written as DNA, the CDR3 is TGTGCCAGCAGCATAGAGACTAGCGGAGCCTACGAGCAGTACTTC. As protein: CASSIETSGAYEQYF.

This clonotype was picked up a small number of times. V is TRBV5-8 and J is TRBJ1-1, with D perhaps TRBD1 (6 bases). Per the germline V gene, CDR1 is SGHTS and CDR2 is YDEGEE. V lost 0 bases to trimming and J lost 11 bases, with 8 bases between them. The CDR3 has 11 residues. The CDR3 DNA reads TGTGCCAGCAGCTTGGTTCAGGGGGCTTTCTTT. Amino acid sequence: CASSLVQGAFF.

This clonotype occurred a few times. The rearrangement links TRBV11-2 to TRBJ2-7; the D is unclear. Trimming stripped 4 bases from V and 2 bases from J, with 12 bases between. CDR3 length: 14 residues. Germline V gene sequence: CDR1 SGHAT, CDR2 FQNNGV. CDR3 nucleotide sequence: TGTGCCAGCAGCTCTACCGGCGTACCCTACGAGCAGTACTTC. It encodes CASSSTGVPYEQYF. The entire variable domain, with the rest obtained from reference TRBV11-2 and TRBJ2-7, is as follows: EAGVAQSPRYKIIEKRQSVAFWCNPISGHATLYWYQQILGQGPKLLIQFQNNGVVDDSQLPKDRFSAERLKGVDSTLKIQPAKLEDSAVYLCASSSTGVPYEQYFGPGTRLTVT.

This clonotype was observed a few times. The V gene is TRBV7-9, the J gene TRBJ2-7; D tentatively reads TRBD1 or TRBD2 (5 bases each). Germline values: CDR1 SEHNR, CDR2 FQNEAQ (reference sequence). Trimming removed 8 bases at V and 0 bases at J, with 14 bases between. The CDR3 has 14 amino acids. DNA of the CDR3: TGTGCCAGCCTCCGGGGCGAGGGCTCCTACGAGCAGTACTTC. It is translated as CASLRGEGSYEQYF.

This chain's CDR3 is CASSFSLAGGFEDTQYF. The CDR3 DNA follows: TGTGCCAGCAGCTTCAGCCTAGCGGGGGGCTTCGAAGATACGCAGTATTTT. J is TRBJ2-3 and V is TRBV7-2, with 11 positions matching TRBD2. The CDR3 contains 17 residues. Germline-derived CDR1 and CDR2 are SGHTA and FQGNSA. The ends lost 3 bases at V and 5 bases at J; junction bases unmatched: 10.

This clonotype was counted a few times. The V call is TRBV7-2, the J call TRBJ2-2; 7 bases are a match to TRBD2. The CDR3 is 13 amino acids. CDR1 SGHTA and CDR2 FQGNSA come from the germline V gene. The J segment lost 6 bases and the V segment lost 5 bases, leaving 3 bases of the junction unmatched. CDR3 DNA: TGTGCCAGCAGCCGGACTAGAGCCGGGGAGCTGTTTTTT. It codes for CASSRTRAGELFF.

The chain uses TRBV19 and TRBJ2-7, with TRBD1 matching over 12 bases. CDR3 length equals 15 residues. After removal of 5 bases from V and 7 bases from J, the junction contained 9 bases not matched to a gene. Germline V gives CDR1 LNHDA, CDR2 SQIVND (reference sequence). The CDR3 DNA follows: TGTGCCAGTAGTCCCCGGGACAGGGGGCCTTGGGAGCAGTACTTC. Translating it yields CASSPRDRGPWEQYF.

The chain recombines TRBV7-9 with TRBJ1-1; TRBD1 is a possible D gene (5 bases). V was cut by 5 bases and J by 5 bases, with 9 bases left in between. This CDR3 is built from 12 residues. Germline V gene lookup returns CDR1 SEHNR and CDR2 FQNEAQ (reference sequence). The CDR3 DNA sequence: TGTGCCAGCAGCACAGAGGGGACTGAAGCTTTCTTT. As protein: CASSTEGTEAFF. Variable domain in full (rest from reference TRBV7-9 and TRBJ1-1): DTGVSQNPRHKITKRGQNVTFRCDPISEHNRLYWYRQTLGQGPEFLTYFQNEAQLEKSRLLSDRFSAERPKGSFSTLEIQRTEQGDSAMYLCASSTEGTEAFFGQGTRLTVV.

The rearrangement joins TRBV12-3 or TRBV12-4 to TRBJ2-3; the match to TRBD2 covers 11 bases. This CDR3 is built from 16 residues. V dropped 7 bases and J dropped 2; count of bases not matched to a gene: 8. The CDR3 reads CASKNRLAGNTDTQYF. CDR3 in DNA: TGTGCCAGCAAGAACCGACTAGCGGGAAACACAGATACGCAGTATTTT.

This clonotype came up a few times. V is TRBV30 and J is TRBJ1-2; no firm D call. The germline V gene has CDR1 GTSNPN and CDR2 SVGIG (reference sequence). The CDR3 runs to 13 residues. The germline V and J ends were trimmed by 1 base and 0 bases, with 6 bases remaining between them. The CDR3 sequence is CAWSAGPNYGYTF. The CDR3 nucleotides read TGTGCCTGGAGTGCAGGTCCTAACTATGGCTACACCTTC.

The gene calls are TRBV5-6 and TRBJ2-7; possibly TRBD1 or TRBD2 for D (6 bases each). V was pared by 1 base and J by 0 bases, with 11 bases between. This CDR3 comprises 15 residues. Germline V gene data show CDR1 as SGHDT and CDR2 as YYEEEE. The chain's CDR3 is CASSLLEGGSYEQYF. The CDR3, as DNA: TGTGCCAGCAGCTTGCTGGAGGGGGGCTCCTACGAGCAGTACTTC.